This T cell receptor beta chain was documented in a study of T-cell memory formation after mild COVID-19. Study-wide results and limits: Among clones peaking at day 37 in the second wave, SARS-CoV-2 specificity remained unconfirmed. Largely, contracting CD4+ clones fell within CM and EM, and contracting CD8+ clones within EMRA.

TCRdb processed the 5' RACE reads anew with MiXCR; each CDR3 protein has one entry. The sample has roughly 260,000 distinct CDR3 sequences, about 15% seen once; the top ten hold 3.5%. This CDR3 comprises 14 residues. CDR1 is DFQATT, CDR2 SNEGSKA, per germline (reference sequence). Trimming cost V 3 bases and J 5 bases; bases outside gene matches: 7. A remark on this clonotype: Its target is unknown.

The chain couples TRBV20-1 to TRBJ2-5; 9 nucleotides match TRBD2. Sequenced sample: PBMCs or a T cell subset sorted from them (not recorded which). This receptor was identified in a man aged 18 to 35 who had mild COVID-19 (a few samples of this study predate the infection). Cell type and time point are not known. The CDR3 region is CSASSAGGPETQYF. The CDR3 nucleotides are TGCAGTGCTAGTTCGGCGGGGGGGCCTGAGACCCAGTACTTC.